Listed here are 7 T cell receptor beta chains from one sample, sequenced in a study of control samples from healthy donors and cancer patients. The method was immunoSEQ multiplex PCR; TCRdb's version includes in-frame clones alone and lacks a portion of them. The data show roughly 450,000 clones, 80% to 95% seen once. Material for sequencing was PBMCs. The source is a man aged 35 to 55 with head and neck cancer.

The V call is TRBV15, the J call TRBJ2-1; TRBD1 matches at 11 bases. The CDR3 covers 19 residues. Germline values: CDR1 LNHNV, CDR2 YYDKDF (reference sequence). After removal of 0 bases from V and 8 bases from J, the junction contained 15 bases not matched to a gene. The CDR3: CATSRDRRTGTGGIDEQFF. CDR3 DNA sequence: TGTGCCACCAGCAGAGATCGACGGACCGGGACAGGGGGTATCGATGAGCAGTTCTTC.

The rearrangement uses TRBV2 and TRBJ1-1; 9 bases agree with TRBD1. In germline, CDR1 is SNHLY, CDR2 FYNNEI. This CDR3 is 14 amino acids long. The V segment lost 5 bases and the J segment 7 bases; nucleotides outside the gene matches: 8. As DNA, the CDR3 is TGTGCCAGCAGTTTGGACAGGGGAAGGGGTGAAGCTTTCTTT. This codes for CASSLDRGRGEAFF.

The gene calls are TRBV27 and TRBJ2-1; 8 bases align to TRBD2. CDR3 length equals 15 residues. V lost 6 bases, J lost 6 bases, and 10 bases stayed unmatched. Germline CDR1 is MNHEY and CDR2 is SMNVEV (reference sequence). The DNA for the CDR3 is TGTGCCAGCAGAAGCACGGGAGGGCCCATCAATGAGCAGTTCTTC. Protein product: CASRSTGGPINEQFF.

The chain employs TRBV28 and TRBJ2-7; the D gene is possibly TRBD1 (6 bases). V lost 0 bases to trimming and J lost 12 bases, with 12 bases between them. This CDR3 region has 12 residues. The germline V gene encodes CDR1 MDHEN and CDR2 SYDVKM. CDR3 nucleotides: TGTGCCAGCAGTTTATGGTACAGGGAAGTGTACTTC. Encoded protein: CASSLWYREVYF.

In DNA, the CDR3 is TGTGCCAGCAGGTTTCTGGCTCAGGGCGGGGAGCTGTTTTTT. Translation gives CASRFLAQGGELFF. The chain links TRBV28 to TRBJ2-2; D might be TRBD1 (5 bases). Germline V gene sequence: CDR1 MDHEN, CDR2 SYDVKM. The CDR3 is 14 amino acids. The ends were cut back, 6 bases at V and 7 bases at J, with 15 bases in the middle.

The rearrangement joins TRBV28 to TRBJ2-3, with TRBD2 as a possible D gene (5 bases). The V end lost 10 bases, the J end lost 2 bases, and 19 bases lay between the germline ends. The CDR3 extends over 15 amino acids. Germline V gene lookup returns CDR1 MDHEN and CDR2 SYDVKM. CDR3 protein: CATPQSGVYTDTQYF. As DNA, the CDR3 is TGTGCCACCCCCCAAAGCGGAGTCTACACAGATACGCAGTATTTT.

The rearrangement uses TRBV30 and TRBJ2-7; D gene unclear. The length of the CDR3 is 15 residues. Trimming took 3 bases from V and 2 from J, leaving 17 bases between them. The germline V gene encodes CDR1 GTSNPN and CDR2 SVGIG (reference sequence). The CDR3 here is CAWRPGRSPTYEQYF. For the CDR3, the DNA is TGTGCCTGGAGGCCTGGACGGAGCCCCACCTACGAGCAGTACTTC.